This is a list of T cell receptor beta chains from one sample in a study of cytomegalovirus exposure and HLA in healthy donors. Only in-frame clones appear in the TCRdb table, and some are missing; sequencing was by immunoSEQ multiplex PCR. This sample has 150,000 to 200,000 clones; just over 75% occur once, and the top ten carry about 1.5%. Specimen: PBMCs. The receptor set was obtained from a woman in her thirties in good health and CMV-seropositive. The CDR3 runs from the conserved cysteine through the conserved F or W. The D gene is left open where the match is weak. Size tells how often a clone was seen (once, few, many) or the class of an expanded clone, and some rows leave it out.

v_gene	abundance	j_gene	len	d_gene	CDR3nt	CDR3aa
TRBV28	NA	TRBJ2-7	16	TRBD2	TGTGCCAGCAGTTTGCCCGGACTAGCGGAAGCCTACGAGCAGTACTTC	CASSLPGLAEAYEQYF
TRBV4-3	NA	TRBJ2-3	14	TRBD1	TGCGCCAGCAGCCGGGACAGGAGCACAGATACGCAGTATTTT	CASSRDRSTDTQYF
TRBV25-1	NA	TRBJ1-2	12	NA	TGTGCCAGCGGGGGACAAAACTATGGCTACACCTTC	CASGGQNYGYTF
TRBV30	NA	TRBJ2-5	12	NA	TGTGCCTGGAGTGTAGAGAGGGAGACCCAGTACTTC	CAWSVERETQYF
TRBV7-8	once	TRBJ1-1	16	NA	TGTGCCAGCAGCTCTACGGTGGGGCTCATGAACACTGAAGCTTTCTTT	CASSSTVGLMNTEAFF
TRBV27	NA	TRBJ1-2	13	NA	TGTGCCAGCAGTTCCCTACGGGGCTATGGCTACACCTTC	CASSSLRGYGYTF
TRBV19	NA	TRBJ2-2	13	NA	TGTGCCAGTTCCAGGGCCAACACCGGGGAGCTGTTTTTT	CASSRANTGELFF
TRBV20-1	NA	TRBJ2-7	11	NA	TGCAGTGCAAAGGGAGTACTCGAGCAGTACTTC	CSAKGVLEQYF
TRBV27	NA	TRBJ1-1	14	NA	TGTGCCAGCAGTTTGAGACTGGAGAACACTGAAGCTTTCTTT	CASSLRLENTEAFF
TRBV30	few	TRBJ2-1	15	TRBD2	TGTGCCTGGTCCCCGGGACTAGCGGGCGGATACGAGCAGTTCTTC	CAWSPGLAGGYEQFF
TRBV2	NA	TRBJ2-5	14	NA	TGTGCCAGCAGGATCAGGAGGCTCCAAGAGACCCAGTACTTC	CASRIRRLQETQYF
TRBV28	NA	TRBJ2-3	16	TRBD1	TGTGCCAGCAGTGCAGGGGGCGCGGGAAATACAGATACGCAGTATTTT	CASSAGGAGNTDTQYF
TRBV9	NA	TRBJ1-6	12	TRBD1	TGTGCCAGCAGCGCCTCGACAGGGCTCCTCCACTTT	CASSASTGLLHF
TRBV6-5	NA	TRBJ1-1	12	NA	TGTGCCAGCGGAGAGGGGGGGACTGAAGCTTTCTTT	CASGEGGTEAFF
TRBV19	NA	TRBJ2-4	20	NA	TGTGCCAGTAGTATTTCAATGACAGGGAGGCTAGCGGGAGCCAAAAACATTCAGTACTTC	CASSISMTGRLAGAKNIQYF
TRBV6-4	NA	TRBJ2-3	15	NA	TGTGCCAGCAGTGAATCGGGGAGTGGGTCAGATACGCAGTATTTT	CASSESGSGSDTQYF
TRBV5-1	NA	TRBJ2-5	15	NA	TGCGCCAGCAGCTTGGGGGTAGCAATCCTCGAGACCCAGTACTTC	CASSLGVAILETQYF
TRBV6-4	NA	TRBJ2-1	15	TRBD2	TGTGCCAGCAGAGCCTTAGCGGGAGGGGGGAATGAGCAGTTCTTC	CASRALAGGGNEQFF
TRBV7-7	NA	TRBJ2-3	14	TRBD2	TGTGCCAGCAGCTTGAGCGGGAGCGGGGATACGCAGTATTTT	CASSLSGSGDTQYF
TRBV11-2	NA	TRBJ2-3	18	TRBD2	TGTGCCAGCAGCTTAGGGCCCCTTGGGGCGGGAGGTGGAGATACGCAGTATTTT	CASSLGPLGAGGGDTQYF